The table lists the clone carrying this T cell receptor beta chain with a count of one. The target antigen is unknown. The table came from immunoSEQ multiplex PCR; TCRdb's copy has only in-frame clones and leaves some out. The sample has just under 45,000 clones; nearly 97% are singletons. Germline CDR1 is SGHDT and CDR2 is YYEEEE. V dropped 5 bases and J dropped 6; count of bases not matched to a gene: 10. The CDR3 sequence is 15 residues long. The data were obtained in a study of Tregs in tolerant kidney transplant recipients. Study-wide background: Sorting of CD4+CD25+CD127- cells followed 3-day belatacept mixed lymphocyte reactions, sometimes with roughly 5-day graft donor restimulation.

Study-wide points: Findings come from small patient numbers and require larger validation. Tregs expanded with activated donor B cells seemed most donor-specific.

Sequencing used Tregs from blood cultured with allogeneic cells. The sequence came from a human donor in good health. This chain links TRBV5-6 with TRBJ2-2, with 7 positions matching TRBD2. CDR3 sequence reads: CASSKAGSVPGELFF. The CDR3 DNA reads TGTGCCAGCAGTAAAGCGGGGTCGGTCCCCGGGGAGCTGTTTTTT.